The clone carrying this TCR beta chain was counted at least ten times. Its antigen is unknown. This record belongs to a study of CD8+CD57+ T cells in acquired aplastic anemia. Study-wide context: Average CD4+ read depth in healthy donors was some 11 million reads. Whole-study results and caveats: CD8+ Simpson's diversity in patients was not significantly different from that in controls.

This CDR3 region has 13 residues. The germline V and J ends were trimmed by 5 bases and 5 bases, with 13 bases remaining between them. In germline, CDR1 is LNHDA, CDR2 SQIVND (reference sequence). Genomic DNA provided the template from which TCR beta VDJ and CDR3 profiles were obtained. TCRdb independently ran MiXCR on the reads; one entry per CDR3 protein. Of around 190,000 distinct CDR3 sequences listed, approximately 60% are singletons. Source material: sorted CD4+, CD8+, or CD8+CD57+ T cells (not recorded which) from PBMCs. This clonotype was sampled from a human donor in good health. The rearrangement joins TRBV19 to TRBJ2-7; D possibly corresponds to TRBD2 (5 bases). DNA for the CDR3: TGTGCCAGTAGTTTAGCAGCGGTAAACGAGCAGTACTTC. This codes for CASSLAAVNEQYF.